The next 8 T cell receptor beta chains were all read from a single sample in a study of blood T cell repertoires in COVID-19. Profiling relied on immunoSEQ multiplex PCR, and the TCRdb table lists in-frame clones only, not all of them. The data hold about 150,000 clones, with more than 70% observed a single time. Sequences were obtained from peripheral blood. All receptors come from a man between 60 and 70 years old with active or convalescent COVID-19.

The chain uses TRBV30 and TRBJ2-7; TRBD2 might be the D (6 bases). Trimming cost V 4 bases and J 6 bases, with 16 bases left between them. The CDR3 runs to 13 residues. Germline CDR1 and CDR2: GTSNPN and SVGIG (reference sequence). The CDR3 protein is CAWNGGNTREQYF. For the CDR3, the DNA is TGTGCCTGGAATGGGGGGAACACGCGCGAGCAGTACTTC.

This rearrangement joins TRBV11-2 to TRBJ1-2; 7 bases are a match to TRBD1. The CDR3 contains 15 residues. The J segment lost 5 bases and the V segment lost 3 bases, leaving 9 bases of the junction unmatched. CDR1 is SGHAT and CDR2 is FQNNGV in the germline V gene. The CDR3 here is CASSLGTDSFYGYTF. The DNA of the CDR3 is TGTGCCAGCAGCTTGGGGACAGATTCTTTTTATGGCTACACCTTC.

The table lists this clone with a few counts. This chain links TRBV28 with TRBJ1-5, with TRBD1 matching over 7 bases. The CDR3 has 14 residues. J gave up 2 bases and V 6 bases, and 4 bases lay outside the gene matches. Germline CDR1 MDHEN, CDR2 SYDVKM. In DNA form, the CDR3 reads TGTGCCAGCAGCTCCGGACAGGGCAATCAGCCCCAGCATTTT. This codes for CASSSGQGNQPQHF.

The J gene is TRBJ2-6, the V gene TRBV28, with TRBD1 as a possible D gene (6 bases). CDR1 MDHEN and CDR2 SYDVKM come from the germline V gene. V was shortened by 6 bases and J by 0 bases, with 18 bases between the two germline ends. This CDR3 spans 18 amino acids. This chain's CDR3 is CASRGADAWGSGANVLTF. CDR3 sequence (DNA): TGTGCCAGCAGGGGGGCCGACGCCTGGGGCTCTGGGGCCAACGTCCTGACTTTC.

V usage is TRBV2 and J usage is TRBJ1-5; unclear D gene. This CDR3 comprises 16 residues. Germline V gene data show CDR1 as SNHLY and CDR2 as FYNNEI. V dropped 6 bases and J dropped 3 bases, with 18 bases sitting between them. As DNA, the CDR3 is TGTGCCAGCAGCGGTAAGGAGGCAAGACCCAATCAGCCCCAGCATTTT. Protein product: CASSGKEARPNQPQHF.

The chain couples TRBV28 to TRBJ2-3; the match to TRBD2 covers 10 bases. V shed 4 bases, J shed 4 bases, and the junction held 11 bases outside the gene matches. The CDR3 consists of 17 residues. Germline V gene sequence: CDR1 MDHEN, CDR2 SYDVKM. The CDR3 spells CASSSQAGGFVSDTQYF. CDR3 in DNA: TGTGCCAGCAGTTCCCAAGCGGGAGGGTTTGTCTCAGATACGCAGTATTTT.

The chain uses TRBV3-1 (or the pseudogene TRBV3-2) and TRBJ1-5; D call uncertain. Deletions cut 4 bases from V and 2 bases from J, with 18 bases between. The CDR3 has 17 residues. CDR1 is LGHDT, CDR2 YNNKEL, per germline (reference sequence). The CDR3 loop is CASSPSGNVGGNQPQHF. CDR3 nucleotides: TGTGCCAGCAGCCCATCCGGGAACGTAGGTGGCAATCAGCCCCAGCATTTT.

The genes are TRBV4-3 and TRBJ2-3; the D gene is possibly TRBD1 (6 bases). The ends were cut back, 2 bases at V and 2 bases at J, with 14 bases in the middle. There are 16 residues in the CDR3. The V gene's germline CDR1 is LGHNA and CDR2 YSLEER. The chain's CDR3 is CASSQQGLTPTDTQYF. CDR3 in DNA: TGCGCCAGCAGCCAACAGGGGCTAACCCCCACAGATACGCAGTATTTT.